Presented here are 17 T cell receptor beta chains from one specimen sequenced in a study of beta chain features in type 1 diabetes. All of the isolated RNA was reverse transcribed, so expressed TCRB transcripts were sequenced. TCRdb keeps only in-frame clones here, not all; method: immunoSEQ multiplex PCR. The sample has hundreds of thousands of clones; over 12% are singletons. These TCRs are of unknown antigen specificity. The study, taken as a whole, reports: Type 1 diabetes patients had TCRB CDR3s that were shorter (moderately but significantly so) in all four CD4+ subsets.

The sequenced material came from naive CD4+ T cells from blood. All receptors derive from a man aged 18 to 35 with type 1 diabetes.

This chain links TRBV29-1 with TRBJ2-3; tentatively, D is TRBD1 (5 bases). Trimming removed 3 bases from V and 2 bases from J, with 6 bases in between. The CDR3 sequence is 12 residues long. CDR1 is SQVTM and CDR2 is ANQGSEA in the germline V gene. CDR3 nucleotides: TGCAGCGTTGACAGGGACACAGATACGCAGTATTTT. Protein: CSVDRDTDTQYF.

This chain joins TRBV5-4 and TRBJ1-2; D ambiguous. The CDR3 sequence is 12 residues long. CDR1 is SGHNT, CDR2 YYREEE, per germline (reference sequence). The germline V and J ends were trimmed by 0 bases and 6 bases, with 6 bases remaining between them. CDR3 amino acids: CASSLDRNGYTF. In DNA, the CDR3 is TGTGCCAGCAGCTTGGATAGGAATGGCTACACCTTC.

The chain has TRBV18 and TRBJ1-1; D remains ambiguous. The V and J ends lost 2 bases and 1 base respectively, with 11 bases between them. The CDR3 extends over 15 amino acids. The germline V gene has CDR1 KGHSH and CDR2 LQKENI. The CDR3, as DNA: TGTGCCAGCTCACCATATCGGGCCCAGAACACTGAAGCTTTCTTT. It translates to CASSPYRAQNTEAFF.

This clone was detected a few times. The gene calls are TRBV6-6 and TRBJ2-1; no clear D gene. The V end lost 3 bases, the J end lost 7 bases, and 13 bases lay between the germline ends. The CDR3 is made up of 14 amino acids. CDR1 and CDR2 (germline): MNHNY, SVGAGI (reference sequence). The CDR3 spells CASSYWVSENEQFF. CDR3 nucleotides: TGTGCCAGCAGTTATTGGGTTTCGGAGAATGAGCAGTTCTTC.

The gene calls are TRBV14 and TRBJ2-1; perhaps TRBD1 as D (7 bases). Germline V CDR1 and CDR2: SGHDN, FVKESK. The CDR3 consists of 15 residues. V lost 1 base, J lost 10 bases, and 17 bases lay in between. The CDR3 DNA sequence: TGTGCCAGCAGCCAAGTCCCAGGGGGGACCCTGGAGCAGTTCTTC. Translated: CASSQVPGGTLEQFF.

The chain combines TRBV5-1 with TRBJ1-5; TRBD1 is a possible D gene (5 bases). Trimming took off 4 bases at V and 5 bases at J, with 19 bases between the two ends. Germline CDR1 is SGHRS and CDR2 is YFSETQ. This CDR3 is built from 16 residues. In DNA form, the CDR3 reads TGCGCCAGCAGCCGGACCGGGGCCGCGTTCGATCAGCCCCAGCATTTT. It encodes CASSRTGAAFDQPQHF.

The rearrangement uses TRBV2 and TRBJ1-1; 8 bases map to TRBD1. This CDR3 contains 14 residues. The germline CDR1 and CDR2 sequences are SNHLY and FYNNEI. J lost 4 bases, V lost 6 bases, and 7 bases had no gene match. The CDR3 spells CASSQQGVGTEAFF. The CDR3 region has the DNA TGTGCCAGCAGCCAACAGGGGGTTGGCACTGAAGCTTTCTTT.

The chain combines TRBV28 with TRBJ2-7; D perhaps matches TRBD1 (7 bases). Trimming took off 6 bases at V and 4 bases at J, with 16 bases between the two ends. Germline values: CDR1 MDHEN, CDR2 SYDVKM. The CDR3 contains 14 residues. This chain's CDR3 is CASRPPSGGYEQYF. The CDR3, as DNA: TGTGCCAGCAGACCGCCATCAGGGGGGTACGAGCAGTACTTC.

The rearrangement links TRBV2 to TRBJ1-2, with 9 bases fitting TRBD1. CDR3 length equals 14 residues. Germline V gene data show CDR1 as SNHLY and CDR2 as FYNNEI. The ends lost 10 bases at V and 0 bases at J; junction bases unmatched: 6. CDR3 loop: CATGQGPANYGYTF. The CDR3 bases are TGTGCCACGGGACAGGGCCCAGCTAACTATGGCTACACCTTC.

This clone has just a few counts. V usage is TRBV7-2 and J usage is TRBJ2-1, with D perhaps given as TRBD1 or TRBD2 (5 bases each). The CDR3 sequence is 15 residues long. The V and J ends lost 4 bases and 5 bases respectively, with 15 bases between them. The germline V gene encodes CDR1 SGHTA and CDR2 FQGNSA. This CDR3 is CASSSKKGPNNEQFF. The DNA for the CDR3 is TGTGCCAGCAGCTCGAAGAAGGGACCCAACAATGAGCAGTTCTTC.

In DNA, the CDR3 is TGTGCCAGCAGCCAGGGCCTCACGACTAATGAAAAACTGTTTTTT. Translated, it gives CASSQGLTTNEKLFF. The genes are TRBV7-9 and TRBJ1-4, with a tentative D call TRBD1 (5 bases). The CDR3 is 15 amino acids. The germline gives CDR1 SEHNR, CDR2 FQNEAQ (reference sequence). V was clipped by 5 bases and J by 2 bases, with 12 bases between them.

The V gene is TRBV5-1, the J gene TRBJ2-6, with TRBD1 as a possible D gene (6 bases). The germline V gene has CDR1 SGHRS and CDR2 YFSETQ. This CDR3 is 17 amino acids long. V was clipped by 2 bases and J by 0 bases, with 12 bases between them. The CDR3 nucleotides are TGCGCCAGCAGCTTCTCAGGGGCCAGCTCTGGGGCCAACGTCCTGACTTTC. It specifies CASSFSGASSGANVLTF.

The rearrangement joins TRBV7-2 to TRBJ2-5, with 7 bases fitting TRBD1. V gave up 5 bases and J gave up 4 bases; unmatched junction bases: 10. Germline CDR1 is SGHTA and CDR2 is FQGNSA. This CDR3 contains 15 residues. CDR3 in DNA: TGTGCCAGCAGCCCACCTTCCCGACAGGGAGAGACCCAGTACTTC. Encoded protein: CASSPPSRQGETQYF.

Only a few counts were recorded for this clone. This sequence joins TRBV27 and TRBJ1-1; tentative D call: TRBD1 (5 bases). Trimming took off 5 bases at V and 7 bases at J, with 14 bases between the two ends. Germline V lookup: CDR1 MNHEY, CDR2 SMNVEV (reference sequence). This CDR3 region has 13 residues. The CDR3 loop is CASSPGRANEAFF. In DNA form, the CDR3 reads TGTGCCAGCAGTCCAGGGAGAGCAAATGAAGCTTTCTTT.

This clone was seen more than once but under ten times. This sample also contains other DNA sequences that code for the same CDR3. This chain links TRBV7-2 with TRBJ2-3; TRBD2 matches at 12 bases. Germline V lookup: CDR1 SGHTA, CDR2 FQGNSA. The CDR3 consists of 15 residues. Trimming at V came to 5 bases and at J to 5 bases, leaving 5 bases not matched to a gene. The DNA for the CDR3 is TGTGCCAGCAGCCAACTAGCGGGGGGCCGAGATACGCAGTATTTT. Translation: CASSQLAGGRDTQYF.

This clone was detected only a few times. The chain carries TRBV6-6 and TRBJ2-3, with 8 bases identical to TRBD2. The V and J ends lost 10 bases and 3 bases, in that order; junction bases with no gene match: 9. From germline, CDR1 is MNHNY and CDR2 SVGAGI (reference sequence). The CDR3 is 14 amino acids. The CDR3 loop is CAIRWREVTDTQYF. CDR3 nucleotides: TGTGCCATTCGGTGGCGGGAGGTTACAGATACGCAGTATTTT.

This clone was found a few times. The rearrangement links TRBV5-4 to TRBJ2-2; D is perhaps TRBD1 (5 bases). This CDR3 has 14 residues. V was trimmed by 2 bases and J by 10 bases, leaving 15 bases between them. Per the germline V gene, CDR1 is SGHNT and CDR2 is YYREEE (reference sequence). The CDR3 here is CASSFETIGVELFF. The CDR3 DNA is TGTGCCAGCAGCTTCGAGACCATAGGGGTGGAGCTGTTTTTT.